This TCR beta chain appears in the sequencing data of a study of cytomegalovirus exposure and HLA in healthy donors. The protocol was immunoSEQ multiplex PCR, while the TCRdb copy is restricted to in-frame clones and leaves out a portion. This table has hundreds of thousands of clones, roughly 90% appearing once. The sequenced sample was PBMCs. The sequence derives from a woman aged 18-29 years in good health and CMV-seronegative.

The CDR3 reads CASSLGWERGDEQFF. The CDR3 DNA is TGTGCCAGCAGTTTAGGGTGGGAAAGGGGCGATGAGCAGTTCTTC. The chain couples TRBV28 to TRBJ2-1; D is possibly TRBD1 (5 bases). The CDR3 is 15 residues long. Trimming took 2 bases from V and 8 from J, leaving 16 bases between them. CDR1 and CDR2 from the germline V gene are MDHEN and SYDVKM.